This entry lists 4 T cell receptor beta chains sequenced from one sample in a study of Ad26.COV2.S vaccination and SARS-CoV-2 variants. This table comes from immunoSEQ multiplex PCR, and its TCRdb copy is limited to in-frame clones, with some not included. The repertoire has around 380,000 clones, 88% of them found once; the top ten carry under 3.5%. The treatment: around 19 received Ad26.COV2.S at low or high dose, single or two shots; several received placebo; per-sample allocation not given. Samples analyzed were those drawn on day 63 after the first vaccine or placebo injection. This material consisted of peripheral blood, taken in a trial of Ad26.COV2.S vaccine versus placebo. All receptors derive from a person between 18 and 60 years old who received the Ad26.COV2.S COVID-19 vaccine or a placebo.

This clone was seen just once. This chain connects TRBV30 to TRBJ1-5; D uncertain. This CDR3 contains 12 residues. Germline CDR1 GTSNPN, CDR2 SVGIG (reference sequence). Between the trimmed V and J ends, which lost 0 bases and 4 bases, there was a span of 4 bases. The CDR3 nucleotides read TGTGCCTGGAGTGTATTTAATCAGCCCCAGCATTTT. Translating gives CAWSVFNQPQHF.

J is TRBJ1-5 and V is TRBV30; D call uncertain. Germline-derived CDR1 and CDR2 are GTSNPN and SVGIG (reference sequence). The CDR3 contains 13 residues. V was shortened by 1 base and J by 4 bases, with 8 bases between the two germline ends. The CDR3 here is CAWSGSENQPQHF. The CDR3 DNA sequence: TGTGCCTGGAGTGGCTCAGAGAATCAGCCCCAGCATTTT. Full variable domain (rest looked up from reference TRBV30 and TRBJ1-5): SQTIHQWPATLVQPVGSPLSLECTVEGTSNPNLYWYRQAAGRGLQLLFYSVGIGQISSEVPQNLSASRPQDRQFILSSKKLLLSDSGFYLCAWSGSENQPQHFGDGTRLSIL.

The chain couples TRBV3-1 (or the pseudogene TRBV3-2) to TRBJ2-7; D unclear. Germline V CDR1 and CDR2: LGHDT, YNNKEL (reference sequence). Trimming left V 5 bases short and J 5 bases short, with 13 bases between. The CDR3 is made up of 13 amino acids. CDR3 bases: TGTGCCAGCAGCTCCATCTCTCTCCACGAGCAGTACTTC. It codes for CASSSISLHEQYF.

The V call is TRBV10-3, the J call TRBJ1-6, with 7 bases matching TRBD1. Germline assignment: CDR1 ENHRY and CDR2 SYGVKD. The CDR3 is made up of 13 amino acids. V lost 10 bases to trimming and J lost 9 bases; unmatched junction nucleotides: 9. The CDR3 region is CASSQGQGSPLHF. CDR3 in DNA: TGTGCCAGCTCACAGGGGCAGGGTTCACCCCTCCACTTT.